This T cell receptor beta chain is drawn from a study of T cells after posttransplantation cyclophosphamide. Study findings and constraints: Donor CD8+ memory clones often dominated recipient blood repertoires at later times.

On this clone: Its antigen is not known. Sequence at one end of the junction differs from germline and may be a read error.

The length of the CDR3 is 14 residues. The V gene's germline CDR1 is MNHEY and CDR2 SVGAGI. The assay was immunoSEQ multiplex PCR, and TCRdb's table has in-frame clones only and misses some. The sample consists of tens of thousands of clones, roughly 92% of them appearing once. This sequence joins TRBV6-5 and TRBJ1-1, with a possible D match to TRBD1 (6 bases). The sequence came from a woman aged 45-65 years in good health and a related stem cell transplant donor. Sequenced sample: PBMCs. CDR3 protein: CASSYSFGGGRSVF. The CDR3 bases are TGTGCCAGCAGTTACTCTTTCGGCGGGGGGCGATCTGTCTTT.